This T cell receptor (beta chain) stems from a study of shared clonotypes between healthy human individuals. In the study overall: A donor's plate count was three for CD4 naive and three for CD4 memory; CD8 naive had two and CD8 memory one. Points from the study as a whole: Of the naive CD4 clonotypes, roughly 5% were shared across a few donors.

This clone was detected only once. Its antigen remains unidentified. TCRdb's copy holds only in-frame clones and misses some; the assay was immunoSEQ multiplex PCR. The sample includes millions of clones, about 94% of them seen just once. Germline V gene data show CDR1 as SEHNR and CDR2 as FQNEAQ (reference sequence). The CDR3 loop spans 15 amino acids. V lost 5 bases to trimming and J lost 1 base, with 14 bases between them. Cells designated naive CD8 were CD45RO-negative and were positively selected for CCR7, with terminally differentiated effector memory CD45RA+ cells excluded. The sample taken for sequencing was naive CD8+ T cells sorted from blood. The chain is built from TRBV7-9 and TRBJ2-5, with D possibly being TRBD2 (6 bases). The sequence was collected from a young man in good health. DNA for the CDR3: TGTGCCAGCAGCACCAGTCCTAGCGCCCAAGAGACCCAGTACTTC. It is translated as CASSTSPSAQETQYF.